The TCR beta chain under discussion was sequenced for a study of CD8 T cells in ankylosing spondylitis. Study-level findings and limits: Disease-linked clones proved CD8+ and comparatively uncommon in peripheral blood. According to the report, clones linked to the disease were significantly enriched in matched synovial fluid samples taken from ankylosing spondylitis patients. The study identified a TCR beta motif of fewer than 10 highly homologous variants that appeared characteristic of ankylosing spondylitis blood.

A quantitative 5'-RACE method, one with molecular barcodes, was used to make TCR beta libraries. Each CDR3 protein is one row after TCRdb ran MiXCR on the 5' RACE reads. Of some 840,000 distinct CDR3 sequences listed, about 10% are singletons. This clonotype came up a few times. The antigen is undetermined. This CDR3 comprises 15 residues. Germline V gene lookup returns CDR1 MNHEY and CDR2 SVGEGT. The ends lost 7 bases at V and 2 bases at J; junction bases unmatched: 6. Sequences were obtained from blood, either unsorted or a sorted T cell fraction (not recorded which). The TCR was taken from a male donor with ankylosing spondylitis. The chain uses TRBV6-2 or TRBV6-3 and TRBJ2-1; TRBD1 matches at 9 bases. CDR3 sequence reads: CASTEGQGAYNEQFF. CDR3 sequence (DNA): TGTGCCAGCACCGAGGGACAGGGCGCCTACAATGAGCAGTTCTTC.